The 10 T cell receptor beta chains below all came from one sample that was sequenced in a study of blood T cell repertoires in COVID-19. This table comes from immunoSEQ multiplex PCR, and its TCRdb copy is limited to in-frame clones, with some not included. The sample has about 410,000 clones; around nine tenths are singletons. Sample: peripheral blood. These TCRs come from a woman aged 35 to 49 with COVID-19, enrolled during active disease.

The rearrangement links TRBV5-1 to TRBJ2-3; 11 nucleotides agree with TRBD1. Germline loops: CDR1 SGHRS, CDR2 YFSETQ. The CDR3 is 15 amino acids. The ends lost 5 bases at V and 5 bases at J; junction bases unmatched: 7. The CDR3 nucleotides are TGCGCCAGCAGTAGCGGGACAGGGGGGAGAGATACGCAGTATTTT. It specifies CASSSGTGGRDTQYF. Variable domain in full (rest from reference TRBV5-1 and TRBJ2-3): KAGVTQTPRYLIKTRGQQVTLSCSPISGHRSVSWYQQTPGQGLQFLFEYFSETQRNKGNFPGRFSGRQFSNSRSEMNVSTLELGDSALYLCASSSGTGGRDTQYFGPGTRLTVL.

The rearrangement joins TRBV28 to TRBJ1-6; no reliable D call. Trimming removed 7 bases from V and 0 bases from J, with 10 bases in between. This CDR3 is 15 amino acids long. CDR1 is MDHEN, CDR2 SYDVKM, per germline. CDR3 coding DNA: TGTGCCAGCACCTCCCCCGGCTCCTATAATTCACCCCTCCACTTT. It is translated as CASTSPGSYNSPLHF.

The chain links TRBV7-2 to TRBJ1-6; possible D gene TRBD1, 5 bases. Trimming shortened V by 8 bases and J by 6 bases, and 14 bases separated the two germline ends. This CDR3 is 14 amino acids long. Germline-derived CDR1 and CDR2 are SGHTA and FQGNSA. The CDR3 sequence is CASSSRAPNSPLHF. CDR3 sequence (DNA): TGTGCCAGCTCCAGCAGGGCTCCTAATTCACCCCTCCACTTT.

The rearrangement uses TRBV27 and TRBJ2-7; 8 bases map to TRBD1. With V trimmed by 2 bases and J by 4 bases, 10 bases remained unmatched. Germline-derived CDR1 and CDR2 are MNHEY and SMNVEV (reference sequence). The CDR3 loop spans 16 amino acids. The DNA of the CDR3 is TGTGCCAGCAGTTTAGGACAGGGTCGGAGAGGATACGAGCAGTACTTC. Its translation: CASSLGQGRRGYEQYF.

This chain links TRBV19 with TRBJ1-5; TRBD1 agrees at 9 bases. Germline assignment: CDR1 LNHDA and CDR2 SQIVND (reference sequence). The CDR3 has 15 residues. V lost 10 bases, J lost 6 bases, and 13 bases stayed unmatched. The CDR3 DNA is TGTGCCACCATAGGGGGACAGGGCAGGGGTCAGCCCCAGCATTTT. Residues: CATIGGQGRGQPQHF.

The chain combines TRBV19 with TRBJ1-5, with 10 bases fitting TRBD1. The CDR3 is 15 amino acids. With V trimmed by 6 bases and J by 5 bases, 7 bases remained unmatched. Looked up from germline, CDR1 is LNHDA and CDR2 is SQIVND (reference sequence). CDR3 sequence reads: CASRPGQGSHQPQHF. CDR3 nucleotide sequence: TGTGCCAGTAGACCGGGACAGGGGTCGCATCAGCCCCAGCATTTT.

The rearrangement links TRBV30 to TRBJ1-2; D may be TRBD1 (6 bases). CDR1 GTSNPN and CDR2 SVGIG come from the germline V gene (reference sequence). V was shortened by 2 bases and J by 0 bases, with 10 bases between the two germline ends. The CDR3 contains 14 residues. CDR3 sequence (DNA): TGTGCCTGGAGTAGGGGGGGGACTAACTATGGCTACACCTTC. It is translated as CAWSRGGTNYGYTF.

In its sample, this clone was seen once. The V call is TRBV2, the J call TRBJ1-4; D is uncertain. Trimming stripped 7 bases from V and 1 base from J, with 10 bases between. The CDR3 loop spans 14 amino acids. The germline V gene encodes CDR1 SNHLY and CDR2 FYNNEI. Here the CDR3 reads CASKRGLTNEKLFF. DNA for the CDR3: TGTGCCAGCAAACGCGGGTTAACTAATGAAAAACTGTTTTTT.

The V and J genes are TRBV7-9 and TRBJ1-5; maybe TRBD1 (6 bases). Per the germline V gene, CDR1 is SEHNR and CDR2 is FQNEAQ (reference sequence). Trimming removed 4 bases from V and 0 bases from J, with 7 bases in between. This CDR3 is 14 amino acids long. The CDR3 loop is CASSWTDSNQPQHF. CDR3 nucleotides: TGTGCCAGCAGCTGGACAGATAGCAATCAGCCCCAGCATTTT.

The genes are TRBV6-2 or TRBV6-3 and TRBJ2-1; D might be TRBD1 (6 bases). The CDR3 runs 18 residues. Between the trimmed V and J ends, which lost 5 bases and 1 base, there was a span of 21 bases. Germline values: CDR1 MNHEY, CDR2 SVGEGT. The CDR3 sequence: CASSRDRNRALSYNEQFF. The CDR3, as DNA: TGTGCCAGCAGTAGAGACCGGAACAGGGCGCTTTCCTACAATGAGCAGTTCTTC.